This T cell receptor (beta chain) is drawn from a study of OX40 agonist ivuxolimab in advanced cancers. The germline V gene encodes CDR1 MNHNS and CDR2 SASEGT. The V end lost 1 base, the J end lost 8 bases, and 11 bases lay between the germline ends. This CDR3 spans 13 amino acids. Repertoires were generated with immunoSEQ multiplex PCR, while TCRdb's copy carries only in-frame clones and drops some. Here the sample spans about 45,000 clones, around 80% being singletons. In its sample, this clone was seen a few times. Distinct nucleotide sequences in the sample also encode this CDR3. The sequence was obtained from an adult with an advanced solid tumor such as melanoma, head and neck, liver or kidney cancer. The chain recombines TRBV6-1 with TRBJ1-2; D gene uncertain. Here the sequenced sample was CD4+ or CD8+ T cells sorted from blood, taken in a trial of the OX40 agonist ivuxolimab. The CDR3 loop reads CASSEGGRGGYTF. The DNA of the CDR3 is TGTGCCAGCAGTGAAGGAGGGCGCGGGGGCTACACCTTC.